This T cell receptor beta chain was sequenced during a study of early T cells in non-severe SARS-CoV-2 infection. At the level of the study: Chains stayed unpaired after sequencing of bulk RNA from unsorted whole blood. Study results and caveats: Comparison of clonotypes with VDJdb favored anti-spike CD8 responses while missing private and CD4 specificities.

The germline V gene encodes CDR1 MNHNS and CDR2 SASEGT. This CDR3 is 11 amino acids long. With 2 bases removed from V and 6 bases from J, the gap between germline ends came to 2 bases. One entry per CDR3 protein, called by TCRdb with MiXCR from the 5' RACE reads. The sample lists approximately 47,000 distinct CDR3 sequences; around a tenth were seen once. This clonotype was counted at least ten times. Antigen unknown. The clonotype comes from an adult who was a healthcare worker with PCR-confirmed SARS-CoV-2 infection or an uninfected control (not recorded which). The gene calls are TRBV6-1 and TRBJ1-5; D uncertain. The starting material was whole blood, obtained at baseline. CDR3 residues: CASSELQPQHF. CDR3 nucleotides: TGTGCCAGCAGTGAACTTCAGCCCCAGCATTTT.